Presented here are 30 T cell receptor beta chains from one specimen sequenced in a study of control samples from healthy donors and cancer patients. Clones were read by immunoSEQ multiplex PCR, and TCRdb kept only the in-frame ones, dropping some. The profile covers tens of thousands of clones, with 70% appearing a single time and about a sixth taken by the ten largest. Source material: formalin-fixed, paraffin-embedded tissue. These receptors were collected from a male donor with melanoma.

To note about this clone: The sample contains more than one DNA sequence encoding this CDR3. This chain links TRBV28 with TRBJ2-7, with 11 bases aligning to TRBD1. From germline, CDR1 is MDHEN and CDR2 SYDVKM. The length of the CDR3 is 15 residues. Losses at the gene ends were 6 bases for V and 4 bases for J; bases not matched to a gene: 8. CDR3 region: CASSPPGQGVYEQYF. CDR3 DNA: TGTGCCAGCAGCCCACCGGGACAGGGGGTTTACGAGCAGTACTTC.

By share of the sample, this clone is medium-sized. The CDR3 region has the DNA TGTGCCAGCACCGACTACAATGAAAAACTGTTTTTT. This encodes CASTDYNEKLFF. V gene TRBV6-5 combines with J gene TRBJ1-4; D is unresolved. From germline, CDR1 is MNHEY and CDR2 SVGAGI. This CDR3 comprises 12 residues. The V and J ends lost 7 bases and 5 bases respectively, with 8 bases between them.

The CDR3 is CASHGTSGRTYNEQFF. CDR3 DNA sequence: TGTGCCAGCCATGGGACTAGCGGGAGAACCTACAATGAGCAGTTCTTC. The chain has TRBV2 and TRBJ2-1; 14 bases map to TRBD2. V was pared by 8 bases and J by 2 bases, with 5 bases of the junction left unmatched. The germline gives CDR1 SNHLY, CDR2 FYNNEI. The CDR3 contains 16 residues.

This clone occurred a few times. Other DNA sequences in the sample encode the same CDR3. The chain is built from TRBV29-1 and TRBJ2-7, with D perhaps TRBD1 (5 bases). The CDR3 has 12 amino acids. The V end lost 4 bases, the J end lost 4 bases, and 11 bases lay between the germline ends. Germline CDR1 and CDR2: SQVTM and ANQGSEA. The CDR3 coding sequence is TGCAGCGTTGGGCAGGGTGGGTACGAGCAGTACTTC. Translating gives CSVGQGGYEQYF.

DNA for the CDR3: TGTGCCAGCAGTCTGGGCAGGGATGGGCGAGATACGCAGTATTTT. Encoded protein: CASSLGRDGRDTQYF. The rearrangement links TRBV6-6 to TRBJ2-3, with a weak D call TRBD1 (5 bases). Germline-derived CDR1 and CDR2 are MNHNY and SVGAGI (reference sequence). The CDR3 runs to 15 residues. V dropped 5 bases and J dropped 5 bases, with 17 bases sitting between them.

The chain links TRBV10-1 to TRBJ2-7; 8 nucleotides align to TRBD1. The CDR3 runs 13 residues. CDR1 and CDR2 from the germline V gene are WNHNN and SYGVQD (reference sequence). V lost 7 bases and J lost 3; bases outside the gene matches: 5. The DNA of the CDR3 is TGCGCCAGCAACCTCGGACAGGGCTACGAGCAGTACTTC. It codes for CASNLGQGYEQYF.

This clone appeared a few times. The chain links TRBV7-2 to TRBJ2-2, with 8 bases matching TRBD2. V dropped 5 bases and J dropped 1; count of bases not matched to a gene: 3. The germline V gene encodes CDR1 SGHTA and CDR2 FQGNSA. The CDR3 covers 15 residues. Here the CDR3 DNA reads TGTGCCAGCAGCACCAGCGGGGGGAACACCGGGGAGCTGTTTTTT. Amino acid sequence: CASSTSGGNTGELFF.

This clone has just one count. J is TRBJ2-2 and V is TRBV19, with D tentatively TRBD1 or TRBD2 (5 bases each). Trimming shortened V by 5 bases and J by 7 bases, and 11 bases separated the two germline ends. Germline values: CDR1 LNHDA, CDR2 SQIVND (reference sequence). CDR3 length: 13 residues. CDR3 loop: CASSSRESGELFF. For the CDR3, the DNA is TGTGCCAGTAGTTCCAGGGAGAGCGGGGAGCTGTTTTTT.

This sequence joins TRBV5-4 and TRBJ1-2, with 12 bases that match TRBD1. Per the germline V gene, CDR1 is SGHNT and CDR2 is YYREEE (reference sequence). V lost 7 bases to trimming and J lost 3 bases; unmatched junction nucleotides: 7. The CDR3 is 15 residues long. The CDR3 region has the DNA TGTGCCAGCCATAAAGGGACAGGGGGCGACTATGGCTACACCTTC. It specifies CASHKGTGGDYGYTF.

The V call is TRBV27, the J call TRBJ1-1; D unresolved. The CDR3 runs to 14 residues. V was pared by 6 bases and J by 3 bases, with 14 bases between. Germline CDR1 and CDR2: MNHEY and SMNVEV (reference sequence). CDR3 nucleotides: TGTGCCAGCAGGCGGATTACAGTAGACACTGAAGCTTTCTTT. It encodes CASRRITVDTEAFF.

In its sample, this clone was seen a few times. The genes are TRBV18 and TRBJ1-4; no clear D gene. Germline V gene lookup returns CDR1 KGHSH and CDR2 LQKENI. The CDR3 spans 13 residues. Trimming took off 8 bases at V and 7 bases at J, with 14 bases between the two ends. The CDR3 region is CASARGTPEKLFF. The CDR3 bases are TGTGCCAGCGCCCGGGGTACACCTGAAAAACTGTTTTTT.

This rearrangement joins TRBV15 to TRBJ2-5; TRBD1 aligns across 9 bases. CDR1 and CDR2 (germline): LNHNV, YYDKDF (reference sequence). The length of the CDR3 is 15 residues. V gave up 2 bases and J gave up 4 bases; unmatched junction bases: 5. The CDR3 sequence is CATSRPQGAGETQYF. CDR3 bases: TGTGCCACCAGCAGACCACAGGGGGCTGGAGAGACCCAGTACTTC.

The gene calls are TRBV14 and TRBJ2-1, with D possibly being TRBD2 (6 bases). The V and J ends lost 0 bases and 3 bases respectively, with 15 bases between them. The CDR3 is 17 residues long. Germline V gene data show CDR1 as SGHDN and CDR2 as FVKESK. CDR3 DNA: TGTGCCAGCAGCCAAGACCCTCGGGACTCAAACTACAATGAGCAGTTCTTC. Translated: CASSQDPRDSNYNEQFF.

The chain combines TRBV11-1 with TRBJ2-5; D is undetermined. The CDR3 length is 11 residues. V lost 8 bases, J lost 5 bases, and 9 bases lay in between. Germline loops: CDR1 SGHAT, CDR2 FQDESV (reference sequence). CDR3 in amino acids: CASSHQETQYF. The CDR3 region has the DNA TGTGCCAGCTCGCATCAGGAGACCCAGTACTTC.

The chain has TRBV4-2 and TRBJ2-5, with 7 bases fitting TRBD1. CDR1 and CDR2 (germline): LGHNA, YNFKEQ. V shed 1 base, J shed 4 bases, and the junction held 6 bases outside the gene matches. This CDR3 comprises 15 residues. The CDR3 sequence is CASSQADRAIETQYF. As DNA, the CDR3 is TGTGCCAGCAGCCAAGCCGACAGGGCAATAGAGACCCAGTACTTC.

The chain joins TRBV19 to TRBJ2-7, with 9 nucleotides matching TRBD1. The CDR3 contains 14 residues. From germline, CDR1 is LNHDA and CDR2 SQIVND (reference sequence). The V segment lost 11 bases and the J segment 4 bases; nucleotides outside the gene matches: 12. The CDR3 DNA follows: TGTGCCGGGACGTTCCGGGACAGGGTATACGAGCAGTACTTC. It yields the protein CAGTFRDRVYEQYF.

The chain has TRBV15 and TRBJ1-5; D is perhaps TRBD1 (6 bases). The V gene's germline CDR1 is LNHNV and CDR2 YYDKDF (reference sequence). V was pared by 9 bases and J by 1 base, with 13 bases between. The CDR3 covers 14 residues. The CDR3 nucleotides read TGTGCCACGTCCCGCCAGGGGAGCAATCAGCCCCAGCATTTT. Amino acids: CATSRQGSNQPQHF.

The CDR3 region is CASTPSGIGANVLTF. The CDR3 DNA is TGCGCCAGCACCCCCTCGGGAATTGGGGCCAACGTCCTGACTTTC. The V call is TRBV5-1, the J call TRBJ2-6; D may be TRBD2 (5 bases). Germline V gene sequence: CDR1 SGHRS, CDR2 YFSETQ. The V end was cut by 6 bases, the J end by 3 bases, with 13 bases between. CDR3 length: 15 residues.

This chain links TRBV12-2 with TRBJ2-7. TRBV12-2 is recorded as a pseudogene. CDR3 length: 10 amino acids. CDR3 in amino acids: CASRLGEQYF. The CDR3 nucleotides read TGTGCAAGTCGCTTGGGCGAGCAGTACTTC.

The chain joins TRBV5-6 to TRBJ2-3; D is unclear. V gave up 2 bases and J gave up 5 bases, with 12 bases separating them. Germline lookup yields CDR1 SGHDT and CDR2 YYEEEE. The CDR3 is 14 amino acids. The CDR3 is CASSFGFRVDTQYF. CDR3 bases: TGTGCCAGCAGCTTCGGTTTTAGGGTAGATACGCAGTATTTT.

The V call is TRBV6-5, the J call TRBJ1-2; TRBD1 agrees at 10 bases. Germline CDR1 and CDR2: MNHEY and SVGAGI. CDR3 length: 13 residues. V shed 6 bases and J 8 bases; nucleotides not matched to a gene: 6. The CDR3 sequence is CASRNRDRGGYTF. DNA for the CDR3: TGTGCCAGCAGAAACCGGGACAGGGGCGGCTACACCTTC.

The rearrangement links TRBV28 to TRBJ2-7; D remains unclear. The CDR3 loop spans 13 amino acids. Trimming pared 2 bases from V and 0 bases from J, leaving 5 bases between. Germline loops: CDR1 MDHEN, CDR2 SYDVKM. The CDR3 DNA sequence: TGTGCCAGCAGTTTAGCAGCCTCCTACGAGCAGTACTTC. Translation: CASSLAASYEQYF.

V and J are TRBV29-1 and TRBJ2-7; D is ambiguous. Germline V gene data show CDR1 as SQVTM and CDR2 as ANQGSEA. Between the trimmed V and J ends, which lost 4 bases and 2 bases, there was a span of 9 bases. The CDR3 has 12 amino acids. The CDR3, as DNA: TGCAGCGTTGCCAACCGCCCCTACGAGCAGTACTTC. Translated, it gives CSVANRPYEQYF.

DNA for the CDR3: TGTGCCAGCAAGAACCGGGACAGGGGAACCACCAGCACAGATACGCAGTATTTT. This encodes CASKNRDRGTTSTDTQYF. The V call is TRBV27, the J call TRBJ2-3, with TRBD1 matching 10 bases. Looked up from germline, CDR1 is MNHEY and CDR2 is SMNVEV (reference sequence). The trim removed 7 bases at V and 0 bases at J, leaving 13 bases unmatched. CDR3 size: 18 residues.

This chain links TRBV5-4 with TRBJ1-5; possibly TRBD1 for D (6 bases). This CDR3 comprises 14 residues. In germline, CDR1 is SGHNT, CDR2 YYREEE (reference sequence). Trimming cost V 2 bases and J 8 bases, with 14 bases left between them. The CDR3 protein is CASSFYPGEEPQHF. The CDR3 DNA follows: TGTGCCAGCAGCTTCTATCCAGGGGAGGAGCCCCAGCATTTT.

The chain couples TRBV18 to TRBJ2-2; D ambiguous. Trimming removed 3 bases at V and 3 bases at J, with 8 bases between. The CDR3 runs to 14 residues. Germline CDR1 is KGHSH and CDR2 is LQKENI. The CDR3 DNA reads TGTGCCAGCTCACCCGTACAACACACCGGGGAGCTGTTTTTT. Amino acid sequence: CASSPVQHTGELFF.

As to this clone: A read error may produce the germline difference seen at one junction end. The rearrangement uses TRBV4-1 and TRBJ2-7; 8 bases match TRBD2. The CDR3 is made up of 15 amino acids. Germline CDR1 is MGHRA and CDR2 is YSYEKL. The CDR3 nucleotides are TGCGCCAGCAGCGAAGAGGTAGCGGGGAACTACGAGCAGTACTTC. Translated, it gives CASSEEVAGNYEQYF.

This chain connects TRBV5-4 to TRBJ2-3, with a possible D match to TRBD2 (5 bases). The CDR3 extends over 16 amino acids. V dropped 3 bases and J dropped 6 bases, with 20 bases sitting between them. CDR1 is SGHNT and CDR2 is YYREEE in the germline V gene (reference sequence). CDR3 loop: CASSSASSRLQDTQYF. As DNA, the CDR3 is TGTGCCAGCAGCTCAGCAAGCTCACGACTACAGGATACGCAGTATTTT.

This rearrangement joins TRBV9 to TRBJ2-3; 11 nucleotides match TRBD2. Losses at the gene ends were 3 bases for V and 3 bases for J; bases not matched to a gene: 3. The CDR3 loop spans 15 amino acids. Germline CDR1 is SGDLS and CDR2 is YYNGEE. CDR3 sequence reads: CASSALAGATDTQYF. The CDR3 region has the DNA TGTGCCAGCAGCGCACTAGCGGGAGCAACAGATACGCAGTATTTT.

In its sample, this clone was seen many times. V gene TRBV30 combines with J gene TRBJ2-7; TRBD1 aligns across 10 bases. The ends lost 3 bases at V and 6 bases at J; junction bases unmatched: 5. CDR1 is GTSNPN, CDR2 SVGIG, per germline (reference sequence). The CDR3 loop spans 13 amino acids. CDR3 DNA sequence: TGTGCCTGGAGAGGGACAGGGGTAGGCGAGCAGTACTTC. It specifies CAWRGTGVGEQYF.